This paragraph reports one T cell receptor (beta chain). Its target is unknown. The TCR beta cDNA libraries carried unique molecular identifiers. T cells, roughly 0.9 to 11 million of them, yielded roughly 470,000 cDNA molecules. In TCRdb, the PCR reads were re-called with MiXCR into one record per CDR3 protein. The sample consists of around 400,000 distinct CDR3 sequences, roughly 38% of them appearing once. The record originates from a study of post-analysis software for immune sequencing data. Overall study context: Recorded disease courses covered relapsing-remitting, secondary progressive and progressive-relapsing multiple sclerosis. Some patients had no subtype annotation.

The study's findings and limits: Significantly lower normalized Chao1 diversity was found in patients with multiple sclerosis relative to controls. Same-batch samples co-clustered strongly by F measure. In patients, about 5 TRBV segments were more frequent than in controls, with TRBV5-6, TRBV5-1 and TRBV20-1 among them.

With V trimmed by 3 bases and J by 8 bases, 6 bases remained unmatched. Germline CDR1 reads DFQATT; CDR2 reads SNEGSKA (reference sequence). CDR3 length equals 15 residues. The J gene is TRBJ2-1, the V gene TRBV20-1; 14 nucleotides align to TRBD2. The receptor was derived from a girl aged 2-10 years with multiple sclerosis. The sequenced material came from blood. CDR3 residues: CSARIGTSGSDEQFF. CDR3 nucleotides: TGCAGTGCTAGGATCGGGACTAGCGGGAGTGATGAGCAGTTCTTC.